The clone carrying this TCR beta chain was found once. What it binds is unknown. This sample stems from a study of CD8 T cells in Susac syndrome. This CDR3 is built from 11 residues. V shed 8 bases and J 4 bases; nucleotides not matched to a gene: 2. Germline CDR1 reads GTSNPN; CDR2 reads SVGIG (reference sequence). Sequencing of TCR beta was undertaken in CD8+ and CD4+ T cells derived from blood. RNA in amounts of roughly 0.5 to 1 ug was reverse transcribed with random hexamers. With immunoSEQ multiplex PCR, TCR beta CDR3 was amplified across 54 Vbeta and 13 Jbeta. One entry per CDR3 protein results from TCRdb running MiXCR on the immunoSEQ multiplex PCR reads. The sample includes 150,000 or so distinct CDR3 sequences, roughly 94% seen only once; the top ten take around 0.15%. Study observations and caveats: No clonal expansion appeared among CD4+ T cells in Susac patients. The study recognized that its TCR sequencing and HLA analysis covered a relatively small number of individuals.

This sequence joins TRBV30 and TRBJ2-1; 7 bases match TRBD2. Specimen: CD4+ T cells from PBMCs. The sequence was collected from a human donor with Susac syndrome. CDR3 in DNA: TGTGCCCGGCGGGAGTACAATGAGCAGTTCTTC. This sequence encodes CARREYNEQFF.